This passage covers 5 T cell receptor beta chains from one sample sequenced in a study of shared clonotypes between healthy human individuals (dated by TCRdb to 2020 to 2022). Libraries came from the immunoSEQ multiplex PCR assay. Sourced from immuneACCESS, this table was stored by TCRdb with only in-frame sequences that have V and J called. A share of the clones is absent; for the studies checked, an unresolved V gene accounts for under half, and the remainder has no known explanation. The sample table holds 1.6 million or so clones, of which 97% to 99% were seen once. The ten biggest clones cover 0.36% of the sample. The sample consisted of naive CD4+ T cells sorted from blood. The cell subset or site label, read with the paper, signifies: CD45RA+ positively selected. The source is a man between 25 and 39 years old in good health.

The V and J genes are TRBV6-5 and TRBJ2-3, with TRBD2 matching 9 bases. The CDR3 contains 16 residues. V was clipped by 2 bases and J by 5 bases; unmatched bases: 8. Germline CDR1 MNHEY, CDR2 SVGAGI. The CDR3 region has the DNA TGTGCCAGCAGTTACGCGGCGGGAGGGCCGGGAGATACGCAGTATTTT. It translates to CASSYAAGGPGDTQYF.

V gene TRBV5-1 combines with J gene TRBJ2-7, with D perhaps TRBD2 (5 bases). Trimming took off 1 base at V and 0 bases at J, with 8 bases between the two ends. Germline V gives CDR1 SGHRS, CDR2 YFSETQ. The CDR3 sequence is 14 residues long. In nucleotides, the CDR3 is TGCGCCAGCAGCTTGAAGACTAACTCCTACGAGCAGTACTTC. Its translation is CASSLKTNSYEQYF.

The chain joins TRBV9 to TRBJ2-7, with a tentative D call TRBD2 (5 bases). The germline CDR1 and CDR2 sequences are SGDLS and YYNGEE. V was clipped by 3 bases and J by 2 bases, with 18 bases between them. The CDR3 loop spans 16 amino acids. The CDR3 spells CASSASIGRVPYEQYF. DNA for the CDR3: TGTGCCAGCAGCGCCAGCATAGGGCGGGTACCCTACGAGCAGTACTTC.

J is TRBJ1-1 and V is TRBV7-8; D possibly corresponds to TRBD1 (5 bases). Trimming cost V 5 bases and J 4 bases, with 23 bases left between them. The germline V gene encodes CDR1 SGHVS and CDR2 FQNEAQ. The CDR3 runs to 17 residues. The DNA for the CDR3 is TGTGCCAGCAGCGTCGACGGCGGGGGGTGGCCGGGCACTGAAGCTTTCTTT. Translated: CASSVDGGGWPGTEAFF.

The chain carries TRBV30 and TRBJ1-3, with D perhaps TRBD1 (6 bases). V dropped 0 bases and J dropped 2 bases, with 11 bases sitting between them. The CDR3 is made up of 15 amino acids. Germline CDR1 reads GTSNPN; CDR2 reads SVGIG (reference sequence). CDR3 loop: CAWSVQGTAGNTIYF. In nucleotides, the CDR3 is TGTGCCTGGAGTGTTCAGGGGACTGCTGGAAACACCATATATTTT.